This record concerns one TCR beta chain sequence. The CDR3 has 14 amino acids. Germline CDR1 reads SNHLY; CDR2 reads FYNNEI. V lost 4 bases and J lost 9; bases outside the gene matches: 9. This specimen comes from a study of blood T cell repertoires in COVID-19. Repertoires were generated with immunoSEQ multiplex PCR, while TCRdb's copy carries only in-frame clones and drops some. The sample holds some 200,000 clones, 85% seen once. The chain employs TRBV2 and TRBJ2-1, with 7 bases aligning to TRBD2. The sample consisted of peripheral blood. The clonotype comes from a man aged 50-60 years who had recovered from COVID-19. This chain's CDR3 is CASSVTGGPLEQFF. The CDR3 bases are TGTGCCAGCAGTGTAACGGGAGGCCCGCTTGAGCAGTTCTTC. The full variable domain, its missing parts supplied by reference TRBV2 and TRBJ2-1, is EPEVTQTPSHQVTQMGQEVILRCVPISNHLYFYWYRQILGQKVEFLVSFYNNEISEKSEIFDDQFSVERPDGSNFTLKIRSTKLEDSAMYFCASSVTGGPLEQFFGPGTRLTVL.